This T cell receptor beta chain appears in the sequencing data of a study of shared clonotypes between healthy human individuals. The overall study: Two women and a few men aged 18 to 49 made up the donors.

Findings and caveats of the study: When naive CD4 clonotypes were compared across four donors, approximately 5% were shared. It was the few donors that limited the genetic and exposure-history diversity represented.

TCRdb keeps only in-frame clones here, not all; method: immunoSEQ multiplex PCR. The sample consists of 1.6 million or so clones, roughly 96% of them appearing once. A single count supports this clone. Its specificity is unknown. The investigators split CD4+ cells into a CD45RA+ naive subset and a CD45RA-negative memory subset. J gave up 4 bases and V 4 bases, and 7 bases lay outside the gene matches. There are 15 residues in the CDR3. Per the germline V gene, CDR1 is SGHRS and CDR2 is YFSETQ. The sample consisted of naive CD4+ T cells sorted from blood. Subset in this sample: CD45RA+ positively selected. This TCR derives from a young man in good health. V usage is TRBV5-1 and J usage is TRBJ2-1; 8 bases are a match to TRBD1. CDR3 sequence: CASSARGLRYNEQFF. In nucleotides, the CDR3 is TGCGCCAGCAGCGCCAGGGGGCTTCGTTACAATGAGCAGTTCTTC.